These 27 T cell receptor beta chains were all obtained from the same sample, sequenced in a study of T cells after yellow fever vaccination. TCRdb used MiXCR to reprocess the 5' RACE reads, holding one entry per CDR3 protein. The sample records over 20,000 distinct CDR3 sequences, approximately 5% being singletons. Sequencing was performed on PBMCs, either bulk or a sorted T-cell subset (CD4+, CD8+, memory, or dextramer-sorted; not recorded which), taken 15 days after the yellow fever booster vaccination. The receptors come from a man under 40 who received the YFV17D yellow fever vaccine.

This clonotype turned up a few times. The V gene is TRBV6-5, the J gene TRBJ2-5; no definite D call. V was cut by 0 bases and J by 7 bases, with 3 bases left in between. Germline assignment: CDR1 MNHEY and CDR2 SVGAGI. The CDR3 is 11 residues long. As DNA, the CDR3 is TGTGCCAGCAGTTACTCAGCGACCCAGTACTTC. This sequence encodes CASSYSATQYF.

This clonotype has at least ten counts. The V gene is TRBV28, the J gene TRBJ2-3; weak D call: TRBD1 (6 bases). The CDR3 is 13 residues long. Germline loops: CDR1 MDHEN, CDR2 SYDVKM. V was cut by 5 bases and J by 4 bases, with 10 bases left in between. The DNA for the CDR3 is TGTGCCAGCAGTCGCCCAGGGGCAGATACGCAGTATTTT. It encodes CASSRPGADTQYF.

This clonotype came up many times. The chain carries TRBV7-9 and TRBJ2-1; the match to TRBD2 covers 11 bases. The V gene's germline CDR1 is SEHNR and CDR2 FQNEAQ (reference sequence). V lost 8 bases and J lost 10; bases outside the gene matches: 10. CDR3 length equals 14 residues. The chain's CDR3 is CASAGLAVWAEQFF. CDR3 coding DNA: TGTGCCAGCGCGGGACTAGCGGTCTGGGCCGAGCAGTTCTTC.

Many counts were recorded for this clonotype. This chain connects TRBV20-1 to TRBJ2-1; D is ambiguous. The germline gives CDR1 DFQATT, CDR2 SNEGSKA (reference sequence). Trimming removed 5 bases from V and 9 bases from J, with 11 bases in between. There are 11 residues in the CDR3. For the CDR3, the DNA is TGCAGTGCTCGACCACTGAGTGAGCAGTTCTTC. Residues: CSARPLSEQFF.

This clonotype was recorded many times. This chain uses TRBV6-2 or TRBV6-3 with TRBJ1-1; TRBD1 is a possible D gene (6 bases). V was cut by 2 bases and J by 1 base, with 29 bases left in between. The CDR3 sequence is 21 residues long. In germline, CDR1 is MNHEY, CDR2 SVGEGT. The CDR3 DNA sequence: TGTGCCAGCAGTTACCGAACAGGGCCCTTCTTCGGGGGACATGGGAACACTGAAGCTTTCTTT. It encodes CASSYRTGPFFGGHGNTEAFF.

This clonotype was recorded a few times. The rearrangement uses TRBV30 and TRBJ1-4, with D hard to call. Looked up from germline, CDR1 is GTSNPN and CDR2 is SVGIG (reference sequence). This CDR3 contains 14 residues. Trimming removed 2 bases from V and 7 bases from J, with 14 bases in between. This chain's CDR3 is CAWSPLGEVEKLFF. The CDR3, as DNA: TGTGCCTGGAGTCCCCTCGGGGAGGTTGAAAAACTGTTTTTT.

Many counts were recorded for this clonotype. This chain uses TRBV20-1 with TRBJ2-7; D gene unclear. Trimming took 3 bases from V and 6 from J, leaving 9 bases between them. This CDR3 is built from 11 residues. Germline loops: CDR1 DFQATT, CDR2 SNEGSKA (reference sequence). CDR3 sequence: CSASNGFEQYF. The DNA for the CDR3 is TGCAGTGCTAGTAATGGGTTCGAGCAGTACTTC.

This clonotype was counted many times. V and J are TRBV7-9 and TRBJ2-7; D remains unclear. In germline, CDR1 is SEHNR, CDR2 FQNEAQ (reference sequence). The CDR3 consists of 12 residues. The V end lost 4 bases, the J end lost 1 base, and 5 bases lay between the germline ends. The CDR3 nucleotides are TGTGCCAGCAGCTCCCTATCCTACGAGCAGTACTTC. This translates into CASSSLSYEQYF.

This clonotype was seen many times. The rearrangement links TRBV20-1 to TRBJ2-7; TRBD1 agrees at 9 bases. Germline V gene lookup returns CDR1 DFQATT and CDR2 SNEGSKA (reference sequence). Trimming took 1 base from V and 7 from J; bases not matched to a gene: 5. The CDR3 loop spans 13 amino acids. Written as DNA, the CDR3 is TGCAGTGCTAGAGCTACCGGGACAGGGGAGCAGTACTTC. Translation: CSARATGTGEQYF.

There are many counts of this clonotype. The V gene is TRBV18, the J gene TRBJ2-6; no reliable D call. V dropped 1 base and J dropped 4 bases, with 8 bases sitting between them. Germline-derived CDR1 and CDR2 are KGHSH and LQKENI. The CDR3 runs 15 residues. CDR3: CASSPRRTGANVLTF. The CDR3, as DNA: TGTGCCAGCTCACCACGTAGAACCGGGGCCAACGTCCTGACTTTC.

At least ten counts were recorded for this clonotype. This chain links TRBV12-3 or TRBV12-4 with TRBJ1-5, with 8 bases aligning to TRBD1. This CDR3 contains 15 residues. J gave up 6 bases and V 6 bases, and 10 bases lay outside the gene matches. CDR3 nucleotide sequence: TGTGCCAGCAGGGCCGGACAGGGCGGTTCTCAGCCCCAGCATTTT. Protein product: CASRAGQGGSQPQHF.

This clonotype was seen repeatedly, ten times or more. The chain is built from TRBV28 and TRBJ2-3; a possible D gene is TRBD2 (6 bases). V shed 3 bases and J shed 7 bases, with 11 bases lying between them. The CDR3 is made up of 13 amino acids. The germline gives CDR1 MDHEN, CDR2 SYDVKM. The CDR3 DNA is TGTGCCAGCAGTTTGGGCGGGATTAATACGCAGTATTTT. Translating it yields CASSLGGINTQYF.

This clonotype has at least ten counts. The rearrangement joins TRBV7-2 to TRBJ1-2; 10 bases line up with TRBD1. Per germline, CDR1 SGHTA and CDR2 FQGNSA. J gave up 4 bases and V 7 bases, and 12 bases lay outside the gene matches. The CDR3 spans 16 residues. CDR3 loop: CASISGQGTFSYGYTF. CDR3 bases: TGTGCCAGCATCTCGGGACAGGGGACTTTTAGCTATGGCTACACCTTC.

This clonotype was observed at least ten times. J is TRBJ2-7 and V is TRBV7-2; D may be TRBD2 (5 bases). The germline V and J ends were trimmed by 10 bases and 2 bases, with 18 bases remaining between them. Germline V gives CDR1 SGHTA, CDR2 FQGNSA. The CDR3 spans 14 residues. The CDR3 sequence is CATSGVGTTYEQYF. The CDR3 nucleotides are TGTGCCACCTCCGGGGTGGGCACGACCTACGAGCAGTACTTC.

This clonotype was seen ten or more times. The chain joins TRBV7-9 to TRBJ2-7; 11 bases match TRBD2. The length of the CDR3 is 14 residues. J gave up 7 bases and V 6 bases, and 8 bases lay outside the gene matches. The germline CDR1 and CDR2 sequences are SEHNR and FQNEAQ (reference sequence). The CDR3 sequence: CASSSTSGSWEQYF. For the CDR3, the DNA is TGTGCCAGCAGTTCTACTAGCGGGAGTTGGGAGCAGTACTTC. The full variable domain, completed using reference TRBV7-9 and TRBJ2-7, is DTGVSQNPRHKITKRGQNVTFRCDPISEHNRLYWYRQTLGQGPEFLTYFQNEAQLEKSRLLSDRFSAERPKGSFSTLEIQRTEQGDSAMYLCASSSTSGSWEQYFGPGTRLTVT.

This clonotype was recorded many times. CDR3 protein: CASNQGAGDTIYF. CDR3 nucleotide sequence: TGTGCCAGCAACCAGGGGGCCGGTGACACCATATATTTT. The chain employs TRBV12-3 or TRBV12-4 and TRBJ1-3; 8 bases line up with TRBD1. V was clipped by 7 bases and J by 8 bases; unmatched bases: 7. This CDR3 has 13 residues.

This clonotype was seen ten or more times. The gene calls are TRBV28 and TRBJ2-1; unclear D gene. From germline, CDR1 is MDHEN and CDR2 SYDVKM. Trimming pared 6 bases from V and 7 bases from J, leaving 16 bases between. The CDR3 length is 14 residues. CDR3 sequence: CASSEGPTRNEQFF. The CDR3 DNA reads TGTGCCAGCAGCGAAGGACCGACCAGGAATGAGCAGTTCTTC.

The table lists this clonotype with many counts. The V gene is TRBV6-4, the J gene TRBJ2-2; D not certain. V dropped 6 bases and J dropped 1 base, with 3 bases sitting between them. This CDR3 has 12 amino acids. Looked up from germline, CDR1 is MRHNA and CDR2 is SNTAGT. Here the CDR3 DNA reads TGTGCCAGCAGCAAGAACACCGGGGAGCTGTTTTTT. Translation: CASSKNTGELFF.

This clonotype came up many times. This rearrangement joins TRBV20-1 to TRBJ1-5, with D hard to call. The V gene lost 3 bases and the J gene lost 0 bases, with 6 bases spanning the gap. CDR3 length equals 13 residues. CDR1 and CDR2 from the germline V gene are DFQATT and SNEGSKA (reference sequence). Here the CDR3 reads CSASQHSNQPQHF. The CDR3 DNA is TGCAGTGCTAGTCAGCATAGCAATCAGCCCCAGCATTTT.

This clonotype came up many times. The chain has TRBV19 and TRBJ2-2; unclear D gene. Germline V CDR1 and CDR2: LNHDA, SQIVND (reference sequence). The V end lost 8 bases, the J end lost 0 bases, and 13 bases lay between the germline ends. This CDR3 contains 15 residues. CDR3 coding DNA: TGTGCCAGTTGGCACGGCCGAGCGAACACCGGGGAGCTGTTTTTT. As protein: CASWHGRANTGELFF.

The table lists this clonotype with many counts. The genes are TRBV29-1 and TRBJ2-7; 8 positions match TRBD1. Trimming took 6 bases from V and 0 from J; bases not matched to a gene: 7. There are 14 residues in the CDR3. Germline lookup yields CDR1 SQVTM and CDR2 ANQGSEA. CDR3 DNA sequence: TGCAGCGTCATTCGACAGGGGCCCTCCTACGAGCAGTACTTC. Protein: CSVIRQGPSYEQYF.

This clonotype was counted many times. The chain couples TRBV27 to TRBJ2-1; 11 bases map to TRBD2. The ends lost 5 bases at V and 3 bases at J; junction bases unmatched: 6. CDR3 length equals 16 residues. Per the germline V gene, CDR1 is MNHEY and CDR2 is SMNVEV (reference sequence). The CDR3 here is CASSLGLAAYYNEQFF. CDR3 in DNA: TGTGCCAGCAGTCTGGGACTAGCGGCATACTACAATGAGCAGTTCTTC.

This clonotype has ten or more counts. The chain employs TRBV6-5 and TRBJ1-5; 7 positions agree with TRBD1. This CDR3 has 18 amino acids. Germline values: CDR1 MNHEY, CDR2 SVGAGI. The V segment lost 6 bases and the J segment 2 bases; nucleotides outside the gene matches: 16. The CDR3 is CASSRYAKGAGGNQPQHF. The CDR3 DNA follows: TGTGCCAGCAGCCGGTATGCGAAGGGGGCGGGGGGCAATCAGCCCCAGCATTTT.

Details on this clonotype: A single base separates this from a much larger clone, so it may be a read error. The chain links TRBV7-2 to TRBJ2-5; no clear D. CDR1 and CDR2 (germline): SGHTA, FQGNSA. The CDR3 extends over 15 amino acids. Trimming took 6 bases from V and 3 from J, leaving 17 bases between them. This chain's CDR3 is CASRSGHEREETQYF. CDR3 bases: TGTGCCAGCAGATCTGGGCATGAGAGAGAAGAGACCCAGTACTTC.

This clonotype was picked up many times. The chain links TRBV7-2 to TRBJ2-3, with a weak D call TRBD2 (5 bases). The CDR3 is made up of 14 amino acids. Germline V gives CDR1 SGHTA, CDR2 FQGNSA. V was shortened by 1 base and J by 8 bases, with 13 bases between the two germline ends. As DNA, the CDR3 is TGTGCCAGCAGCTTAGATTCGCGGGTCGCTACGCAGTATTTT. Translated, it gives CASSLDSRVATQYF.

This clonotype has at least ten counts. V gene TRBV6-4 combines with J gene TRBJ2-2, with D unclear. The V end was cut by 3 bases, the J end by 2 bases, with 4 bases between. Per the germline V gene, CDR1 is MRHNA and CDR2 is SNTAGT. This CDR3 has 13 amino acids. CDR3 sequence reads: CASSEDNTGELFF. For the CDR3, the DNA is TGTGCCAGCAGTGAGGACAACACCGGGGAGCTGTTTTTT.

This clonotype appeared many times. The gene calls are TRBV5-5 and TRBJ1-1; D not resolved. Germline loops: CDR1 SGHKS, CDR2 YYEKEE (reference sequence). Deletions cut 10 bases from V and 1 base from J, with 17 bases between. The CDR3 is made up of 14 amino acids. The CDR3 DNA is TGTGCCTCTCGATCTGACTTGTGGAACACTGAAGCTTTCTTT. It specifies CASRSDLWNTEAFF.